Listed below are T cell receptor beta chains from one sample, sequenced in a study of control samples from healthy donors and cancer patients. Assay: immunoSEQ multiplex PCR; the TCRdb copy retains only in-frame clones and omits some. The sample has about 89,000 clones, around 85% seen once. Sequenced: blood. These receptor sequences come from a woman in her thirties or forties in good health. Each CDR3 is given with its conserved first and last residue. Fields, in order: J gene, V gene, CDR3 length, clone size, D gene, CDR3 protein, CDR3 DNA. A D gene is named only where the DNA matches it firmly. The size entry is marked missing in some rows and otherwise reads once, few, many or a size class.

TRBJ1-1 TRBV11-3 16 NA TRBD1 CASSLGQGRWNTEAFF TGTGCCAGCAGCTTAGGACAGGGACGATGGAACACTGAAGCTTTCTTT
TRBJ1-2 TRBV14 16 NA NA CASSDTGRGERGGYTF TGTGCCAGCAGCGACACGGGTCGGGGTGAGAGGGGCGGCTACACCTTC
TRBJ1-2 TRBV19 14 NA NA CASSIMGDTDGYTF TGTGCCAGTAGTATAATGGGGGACACTGATGGCTACACCTTC
TRBJ1-3 TRBV5-1 15 few NA CASSDDTGYGNTIYF TGCGCCAGCAGCGATGATACAGGGTATGGAAACACCATATATTTT
TRBJ1-3 TRBV4-2 14 NA TRBD1 CASSPWDRTWAIYF TGTGCCAGCAGCCCCTGGGACAGGACCTGGGCCATATATTTT
TRBJ1-3 TRBV2 14 NA NA CASSPEGSGNTIYF TGTGCCAGCAGCCCCGAGGGCTCTGGAAACACCATATATTTT
TRBJ2-2 TRBV15 15 NA NA CATSRDSKNTGELFF TGTGCCACCAGCAGAGACAGCAAGAACACCGGGGAGCTGTTTTTT
TRBJ1-5 TRBV6-2/TRBV6-3 15 NA NA CASSYRGVSNQPQHF TGTGCCAGCAGTTACCGTGGGGTTTCCAATCAGCCCCAGCATTTT
TRBJ2-3 TRBV7-2 15 NA TRBD2 CASSDRGVATDTQYF TGTGCCAGCAGCGACCGGGGGGTCGCCACAGATACGCAGTATTTT
TRBJ2-3 TRBV2 12 once NA CASRVGIDTQYF TGTGCCAGCAGGGTAGGGATAGATACGCAGTATTTT
TRBJ1-3 TRBV14 14 NA TRBD1 CASSRPGTVHTIYF TGTGCCAGCAGTCGTCCCGGGACAGTACACACCATATATTTT
TRBJ1-2 TRBV11-3 14 NA NA CASSLDSLNYGYTF TGTGCCAGCAGCTTAGACAGCCTTAACTATGGCTACACCTTC
TRBJ2-2 TRBV4-3 16 NA NA CASSQDPSALTGELFF TGCGCCAGCAGCCAAGATCCCTCCGCTTTAACCGGGGAGCTGTTTTTT
TRBJ1-5 TRBV7-8 15 once TRBD1 CASSLGTGGRQPQHF TGTGCCAGCAGCTTAGGGACAGGGGGCCGACAGCCCCAGCATTTT
TRBJ2-1 TRBV7-2 14 NA NA CASSPWGTYNEQFF TGTGCCAGCAGCCCTTGGGGTACCTACAATGAGCAGTTCTTC
TRBJ1-2 TRBV6-6 16 NA TRBD1 CASSYSDREGRYGYTF TGTGCCAGCAGTTACAGTGACAGGGAGGGACGGTATGGCTACACCTTC
TRBJ1-1 TRBV19 11 once NA CASRTGYWAFF TGTGCCAGCCGAACAGGGTATTGGGCTTTCTTT
TRBJ1-1 TRBV24-1 14 NA NA CATSDATGGTEAFF TGTGCCACCAGTGACGCGACGGGGGGCACTGAAGCTTTCTTT
TRBJ1-5 TRBV2 13 NA NA CASSRGRNQPQHF TGTGCCAGCAGTCGTGGGAGGAATCAGCCCCAGCATTTT
TRBJ1-1 TRBV7-3 17 NA NA CASTMAATNKGNTEAFF TGTGCCAGCACTATGGCAGCTACGAACAAGGGGAACACTGAAGCTTTCTTT
TRBJ1-1 TRBV6-5 14 NA TRBD1 CASRPDRVGTEAFF TGTGCCAGCAGGCCCGACAGGGTGGGCACTGAAGCTTTCTTT
TRBJ2-7 TRBV27 16 NA NA CASSRLLTEHPYEQYF TGTGCCAGCAGTAGACTTCTGACAGAACACCCCTACGAGCAGTACTTC
TRBJ1-6 TRBV27 18 NA TRBD1 CASSSMDRGHQGNSPLHF TGTGCCAGCAGTTCCATGGACAGGGGGCACCAAGGTAATTCACCCCTCCACTTT
TRBJ2-3 TRBV11-3 15 NA TRBD2 CASNPGGSGGAAQYF TGTGCCAGCAACCCCGGGGGAAGCGGGGGGGCCGCGCAGTATTTT
TRBJ2-5 TRBV4-3 15 NA NA CASSQDHPLWETQYF TGCGCCAGCAGCCAAGATCACCCACTTTGGGAGACCCAGTACTTC
TRBJ2-2 TRBV6-4 13 NA TRBD1 CASGQGDTGELFF TGTGCCAGCGGACAGGGTGACACCGGGGAGCTGTTTTTT
TRBJ2-5 TRBV7-2 18 few NA CASSLRAGQGGAQETQYF TGTGCCAGCAGCTTAAGGGCGGGCCAGGGTGGGGCCCAAGAGACCCAGTACTTC
TRBJ1-1 TRBV11-3 13 once NA CASTQAGGKGAFF TGTGCCAGCACCCAGGCTGGGGGCAAGGGAGCTTTCTTT
TRBJ1-4 TRBV4-3 16 NA NA CASSQAPSPSNEKLFF TGCGCCAGCAGCCAAGCGCCAAGTCCTTCAAATGAAAAACTGTTTTTT
TRBJ1-6 TRBV7-9 16 NA TRBD1 CASSKDRANYNSPLHF TGTGCCAGCAGCAAGGACAGGGCAAACTATAATTCACCCCTCCACTTT
TRBJ1-1 TRBV5-1 15 NA NA CASSLEQRRNTEAFF TGCGCCAGCAGCTTGGAACAAAGGAGGAACACTGAAGCTTTCTTT
TRBJ1-1 TRBV3-1/TRBV3-2 15 NA TRBD1 CASSQTRDRGYRAFF TGTGCCAGCAGCCAGACGAGGGACAGGGGATATCGAGCTTTCTTT
TRBJ2-7 TRBV12-3/TRBV12-4 13 NA NA CASSLVAGYKQYF TGTGCCAGCAGTTTAGTAGCTGGTTACAAGCAGTACTTC
TRBJ1-2 TRBV27 15 NA NA CASSSTGRANYGYTF TGTGCCAGCAGTTCTACGGGAAGAGCTAACTATGGCTACACCTTC
TRBJ1-2 TRBV29-1 12 NA TRBD1 CSTDRGDYGYTF TGCAGCACTGACAGGGGGGACTATGGCTACACCTTC
TRBJ2-2 TRBV7-2 16 NA NA CASSLVVISNTGELFF TGTGCCAGCAGCTTAGTCGTAATTTCGAACACCGGGGAGCTGTTTTTT
TRBJ1-2 TRBV19 14 NA NA CASSGPGRVYGYTF TGTGCCAGTAGTGGCCCGGGCAGGGTCTATGGCTACACCTTC
TRBJ2-1 TRBV4-1 16 once NA CASSQRPPDRPGEQFF TGCGCCAGCAGCCAAAGGCCGCCTGACAGGCCTGGTGAGCAGTTCTTC
TRBJ1-2 TRBV6-2/TRBV6-3 14 NA TRBD1 CASSYMGQADGYTF TGTGCCAGCAGTTACATGGGACAGGCGGATGGCTACACCTTC
TRBJ1-2 TRBV29-1 12 NA NA CSVGSANYGYTF TGCAGCGTTGGCAGTGCTAACTATGGCTACACCTTC
TRBJ1-6 TRBV6-1 17 NA TRBD1 CASSELRDRVRNSPLHF TGTGCCAGCAGTGAACTCCGGGACAGGGTCCGCAATTCACCCCTCCACTTT
TRBJ1-3 TRBV19 15 NA NA CATTDRFSSGNTIYF TGTGCCACCACAGACAGATTCTCCTCTGGAAACACCATATATTTT
TRBJ1-2 TRBV25-1 13 many NA CASRDVRGIGYTF TGTGCCAGCAGGGACGTTCGGGGTATAGGCTACACCTTC
TRBJ1-4 TRBV29-1 11 NA NA CSVENREKLFF TGCAGCGTTGAGAACAGGGAGAAACTGTTTTTT
TRBJ1-2 TRBV13 13 once NA CASSSWLNYGYTF TGTGCCAGCAGCTCCTGGCTTAACTATGGCTACACCTTC
TRBJ2-1 TRBV4-3 15 NA TRBD2 CASSQAGTTYNEQFF TGCGCCAGCAGCCAAGCAGGGACTACCTACAATGAGCAGTTCTTC
TRBJ2-5 TRBV6-1 15 few NA CASSERGWVGETQYF TGTGCCAGCAGTGAGCGGGGTTGGGTCGGGGAGACCCAGTACTTC
TRBJ2-2 TRBV14 16 NA NA CASSQVSGLKSGELFF TGTGCCAGCAGCCAAGTCTCAGGGCTGAAATCCGGGGAGCTGTTTTTT
TRBJ2-1 TRBV10-3 15 NA TRBD2 CAISESTGGYNEQFF TGTGCCATCAGTGAGTCAACGGGGGGATACAATGAGCAGTTCTTC
TRBJ2-7 TRBV15 13 NA NA CATSRESGDEQYF TGTGCCACCAGCAGAGAATCCGGGGACGAGCAGTACTTC
TRBJ2-7 TRBV28 14 NA NA CASSLRQTDYEQYF TGTGCCAGCAGTTTGAGACAAACTGACTACGAGCAGTACTTC
TRBJ1-2 TRBV18 13 NA NA CASSSLLANGYTF TGTGCCAGCTCTTCCTTATTGGCCAACGGCTACACCTTC
TRBJ2-4 TRBV12-5 17 NA TRBD2 CASGFSGGVRAKNIQYF TGTGCTAGTGGTTTTAGCGGGGGGGTTAGGGCCAAAAACATTCAGTACTTC